The 2 T cell receptor beta chains given below trace back to one sample, sequenced in a study of neurological immune-mediated disorders. TCRdb analysed the 5' RACE reads with MiXCR anew, one entry per CDR3 protein. The sample has approximately 41,000 distinct CDR3 sequences, about 14% seen once. The sample was CD4+ T cells from blood. The receptors here all came from an older woman with HTLV-1-associated myelopathy (HAM/TSP).

This clonotype appeared many times. The J gene is TRBJ1-4, the V gene TRBV2, with TRBD1 as a possible D gene (5 bases). The CDR3 runs 14 residues. The V end lost 6 bases, the J end lost 5 bases, and 13 bases lay between the germline ends. The V gene's germline CDR1 is SNHLY and CDR2 FYNNEI. CDR3 protein: CASSIQGTNEKLFF. In DNA form, the CDR3 reads TGTGCCAGCAGCATCCAGGGCACCAATGAAAAACTGTTTTTT.

This clonotype was observed at least ten times. This chain uses TRBV9 with TRBJ2-1, with D possibly being TRBD1 (5 bases). Germline CDR1 reads SGDLS; CDR2 reads YYNGEE. V lost 0 bases, J lost 3 bases, and 10 bases lay in between. CDR3 length: 15 residues. CDR3: CASSVDLGLYNEQFF. The CDR3 region has the DNA TGTGCCAGCAGCGTAGATTTGGGGCTCTACAATGAGCAGTTCTTC. Filled out from reference TRBV9 and TRBJ2-1, the complete variable domain reads DSGVTQTPKHLITATGQRVTLRCSPRSGDLSVYWYQQSLDQGLQFLIQYYNGEERAKGNILERFSAQQFPDLHSELNLSSLELGDSALYFCASSVDLGLYNEQFFGPGTRLTVL.